This TCR beta chain was sequenced for a study of T-cell reconstitution after alpha-beta-depleted transplantation in children. Germline trimming cut 0 bases from V and 5 bases from J; bases unmatched to any gene: 4. The CDR3 runs to 15 residues. The germline V gene encodes CDR1 LGHNA and CDR2 YNFKEQ. Using unique molecular identifiers, the investigators prepared the TCRbeta library. From the PCR reads, TCRdb called clonotypes with MiXCR, one entry per CDR3 protein. The repertoire holds 200,000 to 250,000 distinct CDR3 sequences, under 13% seen once, with under 30% in the top ten. Findings and limits, study-wide: T cells produced anew were the main source of T-cell counts and diversity one year after transplant. Reportedly, only several hundred clones from non-depleted graft cells drove alpha-beta T-cell counts at about two months. There were some patients whose high TCRbeta diversity at day 60 came from surviving recipient T cells and thymic progenitors.

This clonotype has ten or more counts. What it binds is not known. Sequencing used PBMCs, obtained before TCRalphabeta/CD19-depleted stem cell transplant. The gene calls are TRBV4-2 and TRBJ1-2; 9 bases are shared with TRBD1. The origin of this receptor is a child under two years old with acute myeloid leukemia, due to receive a stem cell transplant. Here the CDR3 reads CASSQDGGQGYGYTF. DNA of the CDR3: TGTGCCAGCAGCCAAGACGGGGGACAGGGTTATGGCTACACCTTC.